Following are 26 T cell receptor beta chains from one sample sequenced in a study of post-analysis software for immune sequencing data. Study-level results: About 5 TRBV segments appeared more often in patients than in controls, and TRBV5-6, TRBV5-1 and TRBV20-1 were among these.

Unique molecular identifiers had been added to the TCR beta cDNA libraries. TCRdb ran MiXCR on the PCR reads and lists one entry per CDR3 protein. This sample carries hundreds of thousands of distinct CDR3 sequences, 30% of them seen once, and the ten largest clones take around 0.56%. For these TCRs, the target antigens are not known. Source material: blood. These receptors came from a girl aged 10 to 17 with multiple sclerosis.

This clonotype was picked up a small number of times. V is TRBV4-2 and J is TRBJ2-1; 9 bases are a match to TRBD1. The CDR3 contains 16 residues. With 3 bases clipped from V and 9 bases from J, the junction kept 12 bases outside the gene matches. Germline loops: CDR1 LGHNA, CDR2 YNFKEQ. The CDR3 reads CASSHRWDRVGGEQFF. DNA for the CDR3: TGTGCCAGCAGCCACCGCTGGGACAGGGTGGGAGGTGAGCAGTTCTTC.

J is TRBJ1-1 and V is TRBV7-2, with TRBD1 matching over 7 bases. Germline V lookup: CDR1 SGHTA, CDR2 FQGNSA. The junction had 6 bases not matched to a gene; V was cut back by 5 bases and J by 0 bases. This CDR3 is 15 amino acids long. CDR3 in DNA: TGTGCCAGCAGCCCCACCACAGGGGTGAACACTGAAGCTTTCTTT. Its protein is CASSPTTGVNTEAFF.

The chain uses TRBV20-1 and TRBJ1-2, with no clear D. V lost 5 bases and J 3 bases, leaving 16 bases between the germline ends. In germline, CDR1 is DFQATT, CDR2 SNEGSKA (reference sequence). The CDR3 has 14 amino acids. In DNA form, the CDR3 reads TGCAGTGCTCCCCTTTGGCCGGACTACTATGGCTACACCTTC. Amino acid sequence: CSAPLWPDYYGYTF.

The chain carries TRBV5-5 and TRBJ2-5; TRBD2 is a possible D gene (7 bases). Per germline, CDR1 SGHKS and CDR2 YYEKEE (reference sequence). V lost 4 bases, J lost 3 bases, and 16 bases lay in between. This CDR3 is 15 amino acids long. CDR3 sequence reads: CASSRGGDSKETQYF. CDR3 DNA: TGTGCCAGCAGCCGAGGGGGGGACTCTAAAGAGACCCAGTACTTC.

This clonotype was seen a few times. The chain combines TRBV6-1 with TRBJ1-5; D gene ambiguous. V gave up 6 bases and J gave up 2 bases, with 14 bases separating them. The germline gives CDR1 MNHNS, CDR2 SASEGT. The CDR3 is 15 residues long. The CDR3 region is CASSVARSRNQPQHF. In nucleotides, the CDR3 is TGTGCCAGCAGCGTTGCCAGGTCGCGCAATCAGCCCCAGCATTTT.

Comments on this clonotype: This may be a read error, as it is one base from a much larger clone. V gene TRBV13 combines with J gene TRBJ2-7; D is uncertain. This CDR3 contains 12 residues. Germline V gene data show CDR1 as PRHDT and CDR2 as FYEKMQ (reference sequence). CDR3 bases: TGTGCCAGCAGCTTACGTCCCTCCGAGCGGTACTTC. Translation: CASSLRPSERYF.

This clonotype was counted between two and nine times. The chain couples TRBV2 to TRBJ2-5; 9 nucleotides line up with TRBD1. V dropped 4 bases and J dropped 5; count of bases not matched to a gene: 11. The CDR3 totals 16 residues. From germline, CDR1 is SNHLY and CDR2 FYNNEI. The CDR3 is CASSVGTGLFMETQYF. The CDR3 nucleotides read TGTGCCAGCAGTGTCGGGACAGGGCTATTCATGGAGACCCAGTACTTC. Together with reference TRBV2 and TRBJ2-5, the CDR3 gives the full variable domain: EPEVTQTPSHQVTQMGQEVILRCVPISNHLYFYWYRQILGQKVEFLVSFYNNEISEKSEIFDDQFSVERPDGSNFTLKIRSTKLEDSAMYFCASSVGTGLFMETQYFGPGTRLLVL.

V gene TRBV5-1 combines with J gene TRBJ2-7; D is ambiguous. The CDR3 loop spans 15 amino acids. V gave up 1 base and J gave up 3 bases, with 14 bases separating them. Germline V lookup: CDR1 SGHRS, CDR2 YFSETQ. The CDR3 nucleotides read TGCGCCAGCAGCTTGTCAGAGGACCCCCACTACGAGCAGTACTTC. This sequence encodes CASSLSEDPHYEQYF. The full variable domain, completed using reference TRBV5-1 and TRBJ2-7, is KAGVTQTPRYLIKTRGQQVTLSCSPISGHRSVSWYQQTPGQGLQFLFEYFSETQRNKGNFPGRFSGRQFSNSRSEMNVSTLELGDSALYLCASSLSEDPHYEQYFGPGTRLTVT.

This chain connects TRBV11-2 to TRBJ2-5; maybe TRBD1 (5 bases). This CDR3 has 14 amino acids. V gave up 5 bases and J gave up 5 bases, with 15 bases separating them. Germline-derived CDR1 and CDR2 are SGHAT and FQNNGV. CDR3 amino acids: CASSLGYRLETQYF. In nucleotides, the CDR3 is TGTGCCAGCAGCCTCGGGTACAGGCTCGAGACCCAGTACTTC. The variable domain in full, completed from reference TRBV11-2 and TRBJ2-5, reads EAGVAQSPRYKIIEKRQSVAFWCNPISGHATLYWYQQILGQGPKLLIQFQNNGVVDDSQLPKDRFSAERLKGVDSTLKIQPAKLEDSAVYLCASSLGYRLETQYFGPGTRLLVL.

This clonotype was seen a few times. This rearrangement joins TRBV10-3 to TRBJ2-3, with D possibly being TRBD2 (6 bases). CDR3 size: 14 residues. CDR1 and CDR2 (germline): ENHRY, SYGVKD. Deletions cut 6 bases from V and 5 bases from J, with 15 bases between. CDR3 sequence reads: CAIREGRMGDTQYF. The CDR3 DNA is TGTGCCATCAGGGAGGGGCGGATGGGAGATACGCAGTATTTT.

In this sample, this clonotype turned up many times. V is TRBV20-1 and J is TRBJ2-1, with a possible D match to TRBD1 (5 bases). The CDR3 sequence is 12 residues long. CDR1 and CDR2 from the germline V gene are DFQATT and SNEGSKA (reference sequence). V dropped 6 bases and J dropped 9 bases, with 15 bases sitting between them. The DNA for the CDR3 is TGCAGTGCGCGTACAGGACCCCCTGAGCAGTTCTTC. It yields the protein CSARTGPPEQFF.

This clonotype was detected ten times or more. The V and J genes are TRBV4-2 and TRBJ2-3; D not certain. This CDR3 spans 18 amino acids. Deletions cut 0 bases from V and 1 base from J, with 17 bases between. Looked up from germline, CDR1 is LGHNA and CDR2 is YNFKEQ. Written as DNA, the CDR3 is TGTGCCAGCAGCCAAGATAGTGGACGGCCGCCGGGCACAGATACGCAGTATTTT. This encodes CASSQDSGRPPGTDTQYF.

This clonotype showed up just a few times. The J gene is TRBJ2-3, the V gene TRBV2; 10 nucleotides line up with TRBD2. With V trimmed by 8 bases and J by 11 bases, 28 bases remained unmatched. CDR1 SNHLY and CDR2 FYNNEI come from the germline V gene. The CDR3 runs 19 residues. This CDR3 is CASFWSASGGPRPGGGQYF. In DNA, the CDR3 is TGTGCCAGCTTCTGGTCGGCTAGCGGGGGTCCTCGCCCCGGTGGAGGGCAGTATTTT.

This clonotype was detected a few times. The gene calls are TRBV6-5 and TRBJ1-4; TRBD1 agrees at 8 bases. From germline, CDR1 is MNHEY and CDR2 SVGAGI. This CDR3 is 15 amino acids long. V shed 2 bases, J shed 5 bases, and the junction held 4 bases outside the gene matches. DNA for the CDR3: TGTGCCAGCAGTTACGATCGGACAGGGAATGAAAAACTGTTTTTT. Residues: CASSYDRTGNEKLFF.

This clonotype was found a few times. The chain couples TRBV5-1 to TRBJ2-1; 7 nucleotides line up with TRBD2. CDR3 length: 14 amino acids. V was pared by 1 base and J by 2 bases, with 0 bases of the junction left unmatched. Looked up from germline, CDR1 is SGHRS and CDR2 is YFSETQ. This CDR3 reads CASSLSGAYNEQFF. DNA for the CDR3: TGCGCCAGCAGCTTGAGCGGGGCCTACAATGAGCAGTTCTTC.

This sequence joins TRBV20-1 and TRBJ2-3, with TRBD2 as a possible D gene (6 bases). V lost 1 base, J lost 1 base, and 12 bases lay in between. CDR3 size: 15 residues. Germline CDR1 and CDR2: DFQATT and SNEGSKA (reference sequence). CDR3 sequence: CSARGWGGGTDTQYF. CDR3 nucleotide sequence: TGCAGTGCTAGAGGGTGGGGCGGGGGCACAGATACGCAGTATTTT.

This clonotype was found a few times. The CDR3: CSARGLAGESEQFF. In DNA form, the CDR3 reads TGCAGTGCAAGGGGACTAGCGGGAGAGTCGGAGCAGTTCTTC. This chain connects TRBV20-1 to TRBJ2-1; 14 bases are a match to TRBD2. After removal of 6 bases from V and 10 bases from J, the junction contained 8 bases not matched to a gene. The CDR3 has 14 residues. CDR1 DFQATT and CDR2 SNEGSKA come from the germline V gene (reference sequence).

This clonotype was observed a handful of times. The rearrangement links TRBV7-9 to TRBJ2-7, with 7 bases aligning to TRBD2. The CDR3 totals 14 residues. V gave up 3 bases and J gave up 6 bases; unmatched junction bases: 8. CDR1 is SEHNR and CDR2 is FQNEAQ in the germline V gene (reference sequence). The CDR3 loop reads CASSLGGRLIEQYF. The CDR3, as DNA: TGTGCCAGCAGCTTGGGAGGGAGACTTATCGAGCAGTACTTC.

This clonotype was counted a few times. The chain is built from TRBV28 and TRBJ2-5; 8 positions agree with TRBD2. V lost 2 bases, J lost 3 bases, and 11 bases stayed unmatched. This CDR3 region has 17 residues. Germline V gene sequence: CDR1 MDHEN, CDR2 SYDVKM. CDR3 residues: CASSLLGLGSGKETQYF. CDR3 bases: TGTGCCAGCAGTTTACTCGGCTTGGGTAGCGGGAAAGAGACCCAGTACTTC. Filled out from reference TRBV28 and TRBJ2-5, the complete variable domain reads DVKVTQSSRYLVKRTGEKVFLECVQDMDHENMFWYRQDPGLGLRLIYFSYDVKMKEKGDIPEGYSVSREKKERFSLILESASTNQTSMYLCASSLLGLGSGKETQYFGPGTRLLVL.

CDR3 bases: TGCGCCAGCAGCCAAGTGGGGATTATGGGACAGGGAAAGTCTGGGGCCAACGTCCTGACTTTC. It encodes CASSQVGIMGQGKSGANVLTF. The rearrangement uses TRBV4-1 and TRBJ2-6; 9 positions agree with TRBD1. The CDR3 sequence is 21 residues long. Trimming removed 1 base from V and 1 base from J; junction bases left unmatched: 14. CDR1 MGHRA and CDR2 YSYEKL come from the germline V gene.

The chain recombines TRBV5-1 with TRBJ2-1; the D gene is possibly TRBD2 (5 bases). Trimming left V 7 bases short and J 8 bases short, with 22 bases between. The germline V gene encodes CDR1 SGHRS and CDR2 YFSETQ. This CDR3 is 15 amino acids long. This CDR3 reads CASGGGETVSDEQFF. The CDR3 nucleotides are TGCGCCAGCGGAGGTGGTGAGACCGTCTCCGATGAGCAGTTCTTC.

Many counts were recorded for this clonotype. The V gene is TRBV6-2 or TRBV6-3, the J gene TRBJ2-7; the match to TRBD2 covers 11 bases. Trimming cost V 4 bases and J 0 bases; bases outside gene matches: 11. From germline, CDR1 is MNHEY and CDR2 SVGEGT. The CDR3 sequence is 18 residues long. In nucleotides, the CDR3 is TGTGCCAGCAGTTCGGCGTTCCGACTAGCGGGATCCTCCTACGAGCAGTACTTC. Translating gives CASSSAFRLAGSSYEQYF.

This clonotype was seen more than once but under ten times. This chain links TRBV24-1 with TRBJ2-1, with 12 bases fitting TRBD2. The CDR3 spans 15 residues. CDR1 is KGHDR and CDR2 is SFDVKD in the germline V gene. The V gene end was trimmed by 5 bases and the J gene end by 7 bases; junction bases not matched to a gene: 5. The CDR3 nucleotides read TGTGCCACCAGTGTTGAGACTAGCGGGAGAAATGAGCAGTTCTTC. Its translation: CATSVETSGRNEQFF.

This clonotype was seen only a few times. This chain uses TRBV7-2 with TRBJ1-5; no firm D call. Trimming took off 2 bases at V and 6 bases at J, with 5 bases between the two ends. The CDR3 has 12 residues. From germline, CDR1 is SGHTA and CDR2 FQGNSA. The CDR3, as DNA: TGTGCCAGCAGCTTACCCAGTCAGCCCCAGCATTTT. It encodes CASSLPSQPQHF.

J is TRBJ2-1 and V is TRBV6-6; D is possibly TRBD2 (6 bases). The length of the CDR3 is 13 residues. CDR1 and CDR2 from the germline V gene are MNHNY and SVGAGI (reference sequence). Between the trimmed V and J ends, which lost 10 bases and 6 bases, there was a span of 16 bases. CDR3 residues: CATRETSINEQFF. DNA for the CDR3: TGTGCCACCCGGGAGACGTCGATCAATGAGCAGTTCTTC.

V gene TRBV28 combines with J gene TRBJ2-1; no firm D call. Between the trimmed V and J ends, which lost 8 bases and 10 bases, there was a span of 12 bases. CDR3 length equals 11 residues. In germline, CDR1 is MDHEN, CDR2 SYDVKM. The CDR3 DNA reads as TGTGCCAGCCTAACTTTTGGGGAGCAGTTCTTC. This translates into CASLTFGEQFF.